This T cell receptor (beta chain) was identified in a study of blood T cell repertoires in COVID-19 (dated by TCRdb to 2020 to 2021). With regard to the full study: Samples covering the acute and convalescent phases of COVID-19 were provided by collaborators in the United States, Italy and Spain. Where available, HLA class I and class II types were obtained from metadata supplied by the sample provider rather than from assay-based typing. The prospective study material was composed of cDNA or gDNA derived from T cells, B-cell-depleted T cells, or PBMCs. Deeply sampled blood TCRbeta repertoires from subjects exposed to, actively infected with, or recovered from COVID-19 were included in the dataset. A freely available public database, intended as a resource for researchers studying the immune response to SARS-CoV-2, is where the repertoires were released. The samples were drawn from the first 160 participants of the ongoing ImmuneRACE study and from more than 1,000 subjects provided by 6 global collaborators. Nearly every sample came with metadata listing a de-identified subject ID, COVID-19 status, age in years and sex. General findings and caveats noted by the study authors: Clinical and demographic metadata were provided uncurated, with the amount varying by source and participant.

A distance of 8 bases separates the germline ends of V and J, which lose 5 bases and 0 bases respectively. The CDR3 goes from the cysteine to the phenylalanine over 14 residues. The entry retains the CDR3 DNA only, 42 bases that are in frame from base 1. CDR1 and CDR2, looked up from the germline V gene, are MNHEY and SVGEGT. The immunoSEQ Assay, a bias-controlled multiplex PCR, was used to amplify TCRbeta CDR3 regions from genomic DNA. The paper's data handling went like this. Within the assay, amplification of reference gene primers was used to estimate how many nucleated cells each sample contained. Sequence reads were collapsed and filtered to measure the absolute abundance of every unique TCRbeta CDR3 rearrangement. For each sample, productive Simpson clonality was calculated as the square root of Simpson's diversity index over productive rearrangements. TCRdb holds this immuneACCESS table with in-frame rearrangements only. Some clones are missing; in checked studies, unresolved V genes explain under half, and the rest has no known cause. V, J and clone size derive from that table, while D and trimming were established from the DNA sequence. This sample has about 60,000 clones in its table, and about nine tenths of those were observed once. The ten most abundant clones make up over 9.5% of the sample.

This clone was counted between two and nine times. This receptor's antigen is unknown. No qualities accompany the bases; no much larger clone lies one base away. Each collaborating institution followed its own protocols to collect whole blood in K2EDTA tubes. Collaborator samples were shipped for TCRbeta analysis as frozen whole blood, isolated PBMCs, or DNA extracted from either sample type. The sequence was obtained from a human donor with acute or convalescent COVID-19. The donor label of this sample is uncertain. This receptor chain uses TRBV6-2 or TRBV6-3 and TRBJ1-3; no D segment can be confidently identified. The sample comprised peripheral blood. The base sequence is TGTGCCAGCAGTCGGTATTACTCTGGAAACACCATATATTTT. Its coded protein is CASSRYYSGNTIYF.